This note documents a single T cell receptor beta chain sequence. Antigen: not known. Then a second PCR, running roughly 7 to 11 cycles, was carried out with a sample-barcoded 5' primer and a J-beta primer mix. Each cDNA was tagged by a template-switch adaptor containing 12 random nucleotides. TCRdb passed the 5' RACE reads through MiXCR, listing each CDR3 protein once. The repertoire holds 920,000 or so distinct CDR3 sequences, with less than 50% as singletons. The source of the sample is a study of blood T cells in healthy people across ages. Study observations and caveats: Among T cells, TCR beta diversity per million cells dropped roughly linearly as age rose. Researchers judged that diversity estimates from one million T cells fell short of true values.

The V and J ends lost 8 bases and 7 bases, in that order; junction bases with no gene match: 10. The CDR3 consists of 15 residues. The sequence derives from a woman between 55 and 75 years old in good health. The sample was blood. The gene calls are TRBV12-3 or TRBV12-4 and TRBJ2-7; 14 positions agree with TRBD2. The CDR3 spells CASAWQTSGGGEQYF. The CDR3 DNA reads as TGTGCCAGCGCCTGGCAGACTAGCGGGGGGGGAGAGCAGTACTTC.